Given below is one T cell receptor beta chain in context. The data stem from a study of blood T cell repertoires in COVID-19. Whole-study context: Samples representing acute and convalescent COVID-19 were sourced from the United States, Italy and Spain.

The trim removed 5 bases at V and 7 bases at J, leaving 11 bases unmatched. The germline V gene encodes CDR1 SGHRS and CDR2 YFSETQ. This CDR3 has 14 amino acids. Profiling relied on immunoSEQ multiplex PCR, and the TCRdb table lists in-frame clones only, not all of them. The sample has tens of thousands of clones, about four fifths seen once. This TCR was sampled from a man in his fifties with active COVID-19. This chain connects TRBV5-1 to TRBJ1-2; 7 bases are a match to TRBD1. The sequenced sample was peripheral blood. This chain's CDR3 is CASRQDRRESGYTF. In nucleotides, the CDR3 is TGCGCCAGCAGGCAGGACAGGAGGGAGTCTGGCTACACCTTC.